This is a list of T cell receptor beta chains from one sample in a study of cytomegalovirus exposure and HLA in healthy donors. The assay was immunoSEQ multiplex PCR, and TCRdb's table has in-frame clones only and misses some. The table records some 91,000 clones, around 77% of them present only once. Input material: PBMCs. Receptors originate from a middle-aged man in good health and CMV-seronegative. Each CDR3 is given with its conserved first and last residue. A D gene is named only where the DNA matches it firmly. Size values are once, few and many counts, or a class for expanded clones, and some rows have none.

abundance: .
d_gene: TRBD1
j_gene: TRBJ2-1
v_gene: TRBV10-1
CDR3nt: TGCGCCAGCACGGACAGGGTCAGCAATGAGCAGTTCTTC
CDR3aa: CASTDRVSNEQFF

abundance: .
d_gene: .
j_gene: TRBJ2-5
v_gene: TRBV6-6
CDR3nt: TGTGCCAGCAGTTACGCGGCAGCCCAAGAGACCCAGTACTTC
CDR3aa: CASSYAAAQETQYF

abundance: .
d_gene: TRBD2
j_gene: TRBJ2-7
v_gene: TRBV6-1
CDR3nt: TGTGCCAGCAGTGATTGGGCAGGGACTAGCGAAAGATACGAGCAGTACTTC
CDR3aa: CASSDWAGTSERYEQYF

abundance: .
d_gene: .
j_gene: TRBJ2-5
v_gene: TRBV2
CDR3nt: TGTGCCAGCAGTGTACTAGGAGGGGAGACCCAGTACTTC
CDR3aa: CASSVLGGETQYF

abundance: .
d_gene: .
j_gene: TRBJ2-5
v_gene: TRBV10-2
CDR3nt: TGCGCCAGCAGAATCCCCACCGGGGTGACCCAGTACTTC
CDR3aa: CASRIPTGVTQYF

abundance: .
d_gene: .
j_gene: TRBJ2-6
v_gene: TRBV5-8
CDR3nt: TGTGCCAGCAGGGGCACAGGGTTAGGGGCCAACGTCCTGACTTTC
CDR3aa: CASRGTGLGANVLTF

abundance: .
d_gene: .
j_gene: TRBJ2-7
v_gene: TRBV5-8
CDR3nt: TGTGCCAGCAGCGGGGGGGCTCGTAACTACGAGCAGTACTTC
CDR3aa: CASSGGARNYEQYF

abundance: .
d_gene: .
j_gene: TRBJ1-6
v_gene: TRBV19
CDR3nt: TGTGCCAGTAGTCCCTGGGGAGGGCTCGAATCACCCCTCCACTTT
CDR3aa: CASSPWGGLESPLHF

abundance: .
d_gene: TRBD1
j_gene: TRBJ1-6
v_gene: TRBV30
CDR3nt: TGTGCCTGGAGTGCTCCGGGACAGAAAAATTCACCCCCCCACTTT
CDR3aa: CAWSAPGQKNSPPHF

abundance: few
d_gene: TRBD1
j_gene: TRBJ2-3
v_gene: TRBV6-1
CDR3nt: TGTGCCAGCAGTGCGGGACAGTACACAGATACGCAGTATTTT
CDR3aa: CASSAGQYTDTQYF

abundance: .
d_gene: TRBD1
j_gene: TRBJ1-2
v_gene: TRBV7-9
CDR3nt: TGTGCCAGCAGCTCAGAGGTTATAGGGACAGAGGACTATGGCTACACCTTC
CDR3aa: CASSSEVIGTEDYGYTF

abundance: .
d_gene: .
j_gene: TRBJ2-5
v_gene: TRBV15
CDR3nt: TGTGCCACCAGCAGGGACTACCAAGAGACCCAGTACTTC
CDR3aa: CATSRDYQETQYF

abundance: few
d_gene: TRBD1
j_gene: TRBJ1-5
v_gene: TRBV6-1
CDR3nt: TGTGCCAGCAGTGAAGGACAGGGTGGTCAGCCCCAGCATTTT
CDR3aa: CASSEGQGGQPQHF

abundance: .
d_gene: TRBD2
j_gene: TRBJ2-3
v_gene: TRBV6-1
CDR3nt: TGTGCCAGCAGTGAACGCGGGGGGGTAGATACGCAGTATTTT
CDR3aa: CASSERGGVDTQYF

abundance: .
d_gene: .
j_gene: TRBJ1-5
v_gene: TRBV6-5
CDR3nt: TGTGCCAGCAGGTCCAGGGAAATTGGAAATCAGCCCCAGCATTTT
CDR3aa: CASRSREIGNQPQHF

abundance: once
d_gene: TRBD1
j_gene: TRBJ2-1
v_gene: TRBV29-1
CDR3nt: TGCAGCTCGGGACAGGGCTACAATGAGCAGTTCTTC
CDR3aa: CSSGQGYNEQFF

abundance: .
d_gene: TRBD1
j_gene: TRBJ1-5
v_gene: TRBV2
CDR3nt: TGTGCCAGCAGTTTTGGACAGGGTAGTCAGCCCCAGCATTTT
CDR3aa: CASSFGQGSQPQHF

abundance: .
d_gene: .
j_gene: TRBJ1-2
v_gene: TRBV28
CDR3nt: TGTGCCAGCAGTCCCCCAGGGCAGGGAAGGAACTATGGCTACACCTTC
CDR3aa: CASSPPGQGRNYGYTF

abundance: .
d_gene: TRBD1
j_gene: TRBJ2-7
v_gene: TRBV6-5
CDR3nt: TGTGCCAGCAGTACGGACAGGGGGTCCTACGAGCAGTACTTC
CDR3aa: CASSTDRGSYEQYF

abundance: .
d_gene: TRBD1
j_gene: TRBJ1-1
v_gene: TRBV30
CDR3nt: TGTGCCTGGAGTGGACAGGGTATCACTGAAGCTTTCTTT
CDR3aa: CAWSGQGITEAFF

abundance: .
d_gene: TRBD1
j_gene: TRBJ2-7
v_gene: TRBV10-2
CDR3nt: TGCGCCAGCAGACAGGGGCTCTCCTACGAGCAGTACTTC
CDR3aa: CASRQGLSYEQYF

abundance: .
d_gene: .
j_gene: TRBJ2-2
v_gene: TRBV21-1
CDR3nt: TGTGCCAGCAGCAATAGAGACAGGTTCACCGGTTCGGCCACCGGGGAGCTGTTTTTT
CDR3aa: CASSNRDRFTGSATGELFF

abundance: .
d_gene: TRBD2
j_gene: TRBJ2-1
v_gene: TRBV7-9
CDR3nt: TGTGCCAGCAGCCACTTGGCTGGGCGGGGGGGCCTCAATGAGCAGTTCTTC
CDR3aa: CASSHLAGRGGLNEQFF

abundance: .
d_gene: .
j_gene: TRBJ1-2
v_gene: TRBV28
CDR3nt: TGTGCCAGCAGTCGACAAACCAACTATGGCTACACCTTC
CDR3aa: CASSRQTNYGYTF

abundance: once
d_gene: .
j_gene: TRBJ1-2
v_gene: TRBV5-4
CDR3nt: TGTGCCAGCATGGGGGCCTGGAACAGGGAAGCCTCCTACACCTTC
CDR3aa: CASMGAWNREASYTF

abundance: .
d_gene: .
j_gene: TRBJ2-7
v_gene: TRBV18
CDR3nt: TGTGCCAGCTCCCCCGACGCGGGGTTGGATTACGAGCAGTACTTC
CDR3aa: CASSPDAGLDYEQYF

abundance: .
d_gene: TRBD2
j_gene: TRBJ2-5
v_gene: TRBV9
CDR3nt: TGTGCCAGCAGCGTATTCGGCGGGACTAGCTCGACCGAGACCCAGTACTTC
CDR3aa: CASSVFGGTSSTETQYF

abundance: .
d_gene: .
j_gene: TRBJ1-6
v_gene: TRBV7-9
CDR3nt: TGTGCCAGCAGCTTAGATCATGTTTCACCCCTCCACTTT
CDR3aa: CASSLDHVSPLHF

abundance: .
d_gene: TRBD1
j_gene: TRBJ2-3
v_gene: TRBV28
CDR3nt: TGTGCCAGCAGTAGACAGGGGACTGGCACAGATACGCAGTATTTT
CDR3aa: CASSRQGTGTDTQYF

abundance: .
d_gene: TRBD2
j_gene: TRBJ2-1
v_gene: TRBV10-3
CDR3nt: TGTGCCATCAGTGCCGGGACTAGCGGAGACAATGAGCAGTTCTTC
CDR3aa: CAISAGTSGDNEQFF

abundance: .
d_gene: .
j_gene: TRBJ1-4
v_gene: TRBV28
CDR3nt: TGTGCCAGCAGTCCTACAGGAATTGAGGAAGGAAAACTGTTTTTT
CDR3aa: CASSPTGIEEGKLFF

abundance: .
d_gene: .
j_gene: TRBJ2-1
v_gene: TRBV7-6
CDR3nt: TGTGCCAGCACCATTTTGGCAGTCCCCTACAATGAGCAGTTCTTC
CDR3aa: CASTILAVPYNEQFF

abundance: .
d_gene: TRBD1
j_gene: TRBJ2-3
v_gene: TRBV19
CDR3nt: TGTGCCAGTAAAAATACAGGGGCAGATACGCAGTATTTT
CDR3aa: CASKNTGADTQYF

abundance: .
d_gene: TRBD2
j_gene: TRBJ2-1
v_gene: TRBV11-2
CDR3nt: TGTGCCAGCAGCTTACAACGGCTAGCGGATTACAATGAGCAGTTCTTC
CDR3aa: CASSLQRLADYNEQFF

abundance: .
d_gene: TRBD2
j_gene: TRBJ2-6
v_gene: TRBV15
CDR3nt: TGTGCCACCAGCAGAGATTTAAGAACGATAGCGGGACACGAGAGAGATGGGGCCAACGTCCTGACTTTC
CDR3aa: CATSRDLRTIAGHERDGANVLTF

abundance: medium-sized
d_gene: TRBD1
j_gene: TRBJ1-2
v_gene: TRBV19
CDR3nt: TGTGCCAGTAGTCGCGCGAGAGGGGGCTCGTTTGGCTACACCTTC
CDR3aa: CASSRARGGSFGYTF

abundance: .
d_gene: .
j_gene: TRBJ2-3
v_gene: TRBV7-6
CDR3nt: TGTGCCAGCAGCTCTAACGACACAGATACGCAGTATTTT
CDR3aa: CASSSNDTDTQYF

abundance: .
d_gene: TRBD1
j_gene: TRBJ1-5
v_gene: TRBV6-5
CDR3nt: TGTGCCAGCAGCACGACAGGGGACTCCTATCAGCCCCAGCATTTT
CDR3aa: CASSTTGDSYQPQHF

abundance: .
d_gene: TRBD2
j_gene: TRBJ2-2
v_gene: TRBV19
CDR3nt: TGTGCCAGTACCCCACTAGCGGGAGAGACCGGGGAGCTGTTTTTT
CDR3aa: CASTPLAGETGELFF

abundance: .
d_gene: .
j_gene: TRBJ2-7
v_gene: TRBV28
CDR3nt: TGTGCCAGCAGATCAGGGCACGAGCAGTACTTC
CDR3aa: CASRSGHEQYF

abundance: once
d_gene: .
j_gene: TRBJ1-2
v_gene: TRBV4-2
CDR3nt: TGTGCCAGCAGCCGAGAAATCGCTAACTATGGCTACACCTTC
CDR3aa: CASSREIANYGYTF

abundance: .
d_gene: .
j_gene: TRBJ1-2
v_gene: TRBV27
CDR3nt: TGTGCCAGCAGAGTAGCGGGGATAATTGCGGGCTACACCTTC
CDR3aa: CASRVAGIIAGYTF

abundance: few
d_gene: .
j_gene: TRBJ2-5
v_gene: TRBV5-6
CDR3nt: TGTGCCAGCAGCTTGGGGCTAGCGCAAGAGACCCAGTACTTC
CDR3aa: CASSLGLAQETQYF

abundance: .
d_gene: TRBD1
j_gene: TRBJ1-5
v_gene: TRBV6-6
CDR3nt: TGTGCCAGCAGGGGGACAGGGGGCGGCAATCAGCCCCAGCATTTT
CDR3aa: CASRGTGGGNQPQHF

abundance: .
d_gene: .
j_gene: TRBJ1-4
v_gene: TRBV7-9
CDR3nt: TGTGCCAGCAGCACCACATCGGGGGGCGGGAGGAGAAAACTGTTTTTT
CDR3aa: CASSTTSGGGRRKLFF

abundance: .
d_gene: .
j_gene: TRBJ1-2
v_gene: TRBV7-9
CDR3nt: TGTGCCAGCAGCTTAGCGCTGTTACCGACTCGCTACACCTTC
CDR3aa: CASSLALLPTRYTF

abundance: few
d_gene: .
j_gene: TRBJ1-1
v_gene: TRBV6-5
CDR3nt: TGCCTGGTCCGGGGGAACACTGAAGCTTTCTTT
CDR3aa: CLVRGNTEAFF

abundance: few
d_gene: TRBD2
j_gene: TRBJ2-3
v_gene: TRBV27
CDR3nt: TGTGCCAGCAGTTCCTCCACCGGACTAGCGGACACAGATACGCAGTATTTT
CDR3aa: CASSSSTGLADTDTQYF

abundance: .
d_gene: TRBD2
j_gene: TRBJ2-5
v_gene: TRBV9
CDR3nt: TGTGCCAGCAGCGAGGCTAGCGGGGGGCATAAAGAGACCCAGTACTTC
CDR3aa: CASSEASGGHKETQYF

abundance: .
d_gene: .
j_gene: TRBJ2-5
v_gene: TRBV19
CDR3nt: TGTGCCAGACGGGACTCCCGAGGGGAGACCCAGTACTTC
CDR3aa: CARRDSRGETQYF

abundance: .
d_gene: TRBD2
j_gene: TRBJ2-1
v_gene: TRBV6-5
CDR3nt: TGTGCCAGCAGTTACTTTGCTAGCGGGGGGGGTGAGCAGTTCTTC
CDR3aa: CASSYFASGGGEQFF

abundance: .
d_gene: .
j_gene: TRBJ2-7
v_gene: TRBV27
CDR3nt: TGTGCCAGCGCCCTCTGGAGGATGGGAACGAGGGAGCAGTACTTC
CDR3aa: CASALWRMGTREQYF

abundance: .
d_gene: .
j_gene: TRBJ1-4
v_gene: TRBV5-1
CDR3nt: TGCGCCAGCAGCCCGCAGGGACAAGCAACTAATGAAAAACTGTTTTTT
CDR3aa: CASSPQGQATNEKLFF

abundance: .
d_gene: TRBD1
j_gene: TRBJ2-1
v_gene: TRBV7-8
CDR3nt: TGTGCCAGCAGCTTAGCCGGACAGGGATGGTTCTTC
CDR3aa: CASSLAGQGWFF

abundance: once
d_gene: .
j_gene: TRBJ1-1
v_gene: TRBV7-9
CDR3nt: TGTGCCAGCAGCTCCCCCATGTCGGGAAAAGTCACTGAAGCTTTCTTT
CDR3aa: CASSSPMSGKVTEAFF

abundance: .
d_gene: TRBD1
j_gene: TRBJ2-5
v_gene: TRBV30
CDR3nt: TGTGCCTGGAGTACAGGGGAAGAGACCCAGTACTTC
CDR3aa: CAWSTGEETQYF

abundance: few
d_gene: TRBD1
j_gene: TRBJ2-7
v_gene: TRBV6-6
CDR3nt: TGTGCCAGCAGTTACTCGGACAGGGAACGTCAAGAGCAGTACTTC
CDR3aa: CASSYSDRERQEQYF

abundance: .
d_gene: .
j_gene: TRBJ1-6
v_gene: TRBV2
CDR3nt: TGCGCCAGCGAAAAAACAGGGTATAATTCACCCCTCCACTTT
CDR3aa: CASEKTGYNSPLHF